What follows are 25 T cell receptor beta chains derived from one specimen sequenced in a study of PD-L1 blockade in urothelial cancer. Profiled with immunoSEQ multiplex PCR; TCRdb holds only in-frame clones, not every one. The table lists just under 40,000 clones, more than 85% of them singletons. Time point in this sample: pretreatment peripheral blood. The material was PBMCs, obtained around atezolizumab (anti-PD-L1) treatment. These receptors all stem from a woman aged 60 to 75 with urothelial cancer.

V is TRBV27 and J is TRBJ1-4, with TRBD1 matching over 9 bases. V shed 6 bases and J 5 bases; nucleotides not matched to a gene: 1. This CDR3 region has 13 residues. Germline CDR1 MNHEY, CDR2 SMNVEV (reference sequence). The CDR3 loop reads CASSGQGNEKLFF. The CDR3, as DNA: TGTGCCAGCAGCGGACAGGGGAATGAAAAACTGTTTTTT. The whole variable domain, filled in from reference TRBV27 and TRBJ1-4, reads EAQVTQNPRYLITVTGKKLTVTCSQNMNHEYMSWYRQDPGLGLRQIYYSMNVEVTDKGDVPEGYKVSRKEKRNFPLILESPSPNQTSLYFCASSGQGNEKLFFGSGTQLSVL.

The gene calls are TRBV5-4 and TRBJ1-2; TRBD1 agrees at 9 bases. The germline CDR1 and CDR2 sequences are SGHNT and YYREEE (reference sequence). Trimming removed 4 bases from V and 6 bases from J; junction bases left unmatched: 4. There are 13 residues in the CDR3. CDR3 nucleotide sequence: TGTGCCAGCAGCCGGGACAGGGAGGATGGCTACACCTTC. This translates into CASSRDREDGYTF. The entire variable domain, with the rest obtained from reference TRBV5-4 and TRBJ1-2, is as follows: ETGVTQSPTHLIKTRGQQVTLRCSSQSGHNTVSWYQQALGQGPQFIFQYYREEENGRGNFPPRFSGLQFPNYSSELNVNALELDDSALYLCASSRDREDGYTFGSGTRLTVV.

The chain carries TRBV7-9 and TRBJ2-3, with 11 bases aligning to TRBD1. The germline gives CDR1 SEHNR, CDR2 FQNEAQ (reference sequence). V shed 2 bases and J 3 bases; nucleotides not matched to a gene: 10. The CDR3 is made up of 18 amino acids. The CDR3 DNA reads as TGTGCCAGCAGCTTAACGGGACAGGGGGTAAGGAGGACAGATACGCAGTATTTT. Encoded protein: CASSLTGQGVRRTDTQYF.

This clone has more than one count but fewer than ten. The chain couples TRBV4-1 to TRBJ1-2, with 7 positions matching TRBD1. J gave up 3 bases and V 2 bases, and 0 bases lay outside the gene matches. Germline V gene sequence: CDR1 MGHRA, CDR2 YSYEKL. The CDR3 spans 13 residues. CDR3 protein: CASSQTGDYGYTF. In DNA, the CDR3 is TGCGCCAGCAGCCAAACAGGGGACTATGGCTACACCTTC.

V usage is TRBV5-1 and J usage is TRBJ1-2; 8 bases align to TRBD1. The V segment lost 0 bases and the J segment 0 bases; nucleotides outside the gene matches: 4. Germline CDR1 and CDR2: SGHRS and YFSETQ. This CDR3 spans 16 amino acids. Here the CDR3 reads CASSLVVTGANYGYTF. The CDR3 DNA is TGCGCCAGCAGCTTGGTGGTGACAGGGGCTAACTATGGCTACACCTTC.

V gene TRBV5-1 combines with J gene TRBJ2-7; 10 bases line up with TRBD2. Germline-derived CDR1 and CDR2 are SGHRS and YFSETQ. Trimming removed 1 base from V and 0 bases from J; junction bases left unmatched: 10. This CDR3 has 18 amino acids. CDR3 protein: CASSLNHIAGGYSYEQYF. CDR3 DNA: TGCGCCAGCAGCTTGAACCATATAGCGGGAGGCTACTCCTACGAGCAGTACTTC.

This chain links TRBV5-6 with TRBJ1-5; the match to TRBD1 covers 7 bases. Trimming removed 2 bases from V and 7 bases from J; junction bases left unmatched: 6. This CDR3 spans 14 amino acids. Germline V lookup: CDR1 SGHDT, CDR2 YYEEEE. The CDR3 is CASSFRAGGQPQHF. CDR3 in DNA: TGTGCCAGCAGCTTCCGGGCAGGGGGACAGCCCCAGCATTTT.

The chain combines TRBV4-3 with TRBJ2-3, with D tentatively TRBD1 (6 bases). CDR3 length: 17 amino acids. V gave up 0 bases and J gave up 3 bases, with 16 bases separating them. Germline loops: CDR1 LGHNA, CDR2 YSLEER. This CDR3 is CASSQDTQGPFTDTQYF. The CDR3 region has the DNA TGCGCCAGCAGCCAAGACACTCAGGGGCCTTTTACAGATACGCAGTATTTT.

The chain joins TRBV7-9 to TRBJ2-5; 9 bases map to TRBD2. Per the germline V gene, CDR1 is SEHNR and CDR2 is FQNEAQ (reference sequence). There are 16 residues in the CDR3. The V segment lost 1 base and the J segment 4 bases; nucleotides outside the gene matches: 7. CDR3: CASSLGAGGPGETQYF. CDR3 bases: TGTGCCAGCAGCTTAGGGGCGGGAGGGCCGGGAGAGACCCAGTACTTC. Full variable domain (missing parts from reference TRBV7-9 and TRBJ2-5): DTGVSQNPRHKITKRGQNVTFRCDPISEHNRLYWYRQTLGQGPEFLTYFQNEAQLEKSRLLSDRFSAERPKGSFSTLEIQRTEQGDSAMYLCASSLGAGGPGETQYFGPGTRLLVL.

This chain links TRBV19 with TRBJ2-7; 10 positions agree with TRBD2. The CDR3 is made up of 13 amino acids. Germline assignment: CDR1 LNHDA and CDR2 SQIVND (reference sequence). After removal of 7 bases from V and 4 bases from J, the junction contained 4 bases not matched to a gene. CDR3 bases: TGTGCCAGTACTAGCGGGAGCGGGTACGAGCAGTACTTC. It is translated as CASTSGSGYEQYF.

V gene TRBV5-1 combines with J gene TRBJ2-6, with TRBD1 as a possible D gene (6 bases). V gave up 2 bases and J gave up 2 bases, with 14 bases separating them. The germline V gene encodes CDR1 SGHRS and CDR2 YFSETQ. This CDR3 spans 17 amino acids. CDR3 sequence reads: CASSLLSGVPGANVLTF. For the CDR3, the DNA is TGCGCCAGCAGCTTACTATCAGGGGTCCCTGGGGCCAACGTCCTGACTTTC.

This chain joins TRBV19 and TRBJ2-1, with 8 bases that match TRBD2. This CDR3 region has 15 residues. Germline lookup yields CDR1 LNHDA and CDR2 SQIVND (reference sequence). The J segment lost 9 bases and the V segment lost 0 bases, leaving 7 bases of the junction unmatched. Here the CDR3 reads CASSIDASGSGEQFF. The CDR3 bases are TGTGCCAGTAGTATAGATGCTAGCGGGTCAGGTGAGCAGTTCTTC.

This clone was seen more than once but under ten times. This rearrangement joins TRBV5-1 to TRBJ2-7; 7 nucleotides agree with TRBD1. The V segment lost 4 bases and the J segment 7 bases; nucleotides outside the gene matches: 11. There are 14 residues in the CDR3. Germline CDR1 is SGHRS and CDR2 is YFSETQ. The CDR3 loop is CASSLTGRKEEQYF. As DNA, the CDR3 is TGCGCCAGCAGCCTGACAGGGCGGAAGGAGGAGCAGTACTTC. Combining the CDR3 with reference TRBV5-1 and TRBJ2-7 gives the whole variable domain KAGVTQTPRYLIKTRGQQVTLSCSPISGHRSVSWYQQTPGQGLQFLFEYFSETQRNKGNFPGRFSGRQFSNSRSEMNVSTLELGDSALYLCASSLTGRKEEQYFGPGTRLTVT.

This chain joins TRBV7-8 and TRBJ1-5; D is possibly TRBD1 (5 bases). The CDR3 totals 13 residues. The V gene's germline CDR1 is SGHVS and CDR2 FQNEAQ. Trimming stripped 6 bases from V and 1 base from J, with 7 bases between. In DNA form, the CDR3 reads TGTGCCAGCAGGGCAGGGAGCAATCAGCCCCAGCATTTT. Translated, it gives CASRAGSNQPQHF.

V is TRBV5-1 and J is TRBJ1-3; unclear D gene. V lost 7 bases to trimming and J lost 2 bases, with 16 bases between them. Germline assignment: CDR1 SGHRS and CDR2 YFSETQ. CDR3 length: 15 amino acids. The CDR3 nucleotides read TGCGCCAGCTCTAGCCAAGGACTGACTGGAAACACCATATATTTT. Its protein product is CASSSQGLTGNTIYF. Complete variable domain (other parts from reference TRBV5-1 and TRBJ1-3): KAGVTQTPRYLIKTRGQQVTLSCSPISGHRSVSWYQQTPGQGLQFLFEYFSETQRNKGNFPGRFSGRQFSNSRSEMNVSTLELGDSALYLCASSSQGLTGNTIYFGEGSWLTVV.

The rearrangement uses TRBV9 and TRBJ1-5; 8 bases align to TRBD1. CDR1 is SGDLS, CDR2 YYNGEE, per germline. There are 15 residues in the CDR3. J gave up 4 bases and V 2 bases, and 5 bases lay outside the gene matches. The CDR3: CASSVGTGDNQPQHF. The CDR3 region has the DNA TGTGCCAGCAGCGTCGGGACAGGCGATAATCAGCCCCAGCATTTT.

The chain links TRBV7-3 to TRBJ1-2; tentatively, D is TRBD1 (5 bases). The CDR3 extends over 16 amino acids. V lost 2 bases, J lost 0 bases, and 13 bases lay in between. Germline loops: CDR1 SGHTA, CDR2 FQGTGA. DNA for the CDR3: TGTGCCAGCAGCTTAGGGGCGTCAATAACTAACTATGGCTACACCTTC. The encoded protein is CASSLGASITNYGYTF.

The CDR3 spells CASSHEAGGGETQYF. CDR3 coding DNA: TGTGCCAGCAGCCATGAGGCGGGAGGGGGAGAGACCCAGTACTTC. The chain uses TRBV4-2 and TRBJ2-5, with 9 bases fitting TRBD2. The CDR3 is 15 amino acids. V was pared by 3 bases and J by 4 bases, with 6 bases of the junction left unmatched. Per the germline V gene, CDR1 is LGHNA and CDR2 is YNFKEQ.

In this sample, this clone turned up once. The rearrangement uses TRBV7-8 and TRBJ2-5; D remains unclear. Germline CDR1 reads SGHVS; CDR2 reads FQNEAQ. Trimming pared 5 bases from V and 7 bases from J, leaving 20 bases between. The CDR3 has 15 residues. The CDR3 DNA reads as TGTGCCAGCAGCCTCACCGCTAGTGGGTTATGGACCCAGTACTTC. Its translation: CASSLTASGLWTQYF. Based on the CDR3 plus reference TRBV7-8 and TRBJ2-5, the full variable domain is GAGVSQSPRYKVAKRGQDVALRCDPISGHVSLFWYQQALGQGPEFLTYFQNEAQLDKSGLPSDRFFAERPEGSVSTLKIQRTQQEDSAVYLCASSLTASGLWTQYFGPGTRLLVL.

V is TRBV6-1 and J is TRBJ1-5; 8 bases fit TRBD1. The CDR3 length is 15 residues. Trimming cost V 2 bases and J 9 bases; bases outside gene matches: 9. Germline-derived CDR1 and CDR2 are MNHNS and SASEGT. CDR3 region: CASSETGGSRWPQHF. Written as DNA, the CDR3 is TGTGCCAGCAGTGAAACAGGGGGATCCCGCTGGCCCCAGCATTTT.

Notes on this clone: Germline and junction disagree at one end, which may indicate a read error. V usage is TRBV7-7 and J usage is TRBJ2-5; D gene ambiguous. The CDR3 contains 15 residues. The germline gives CDR1 SSHAT, CDR2 FNYEAQ (reference sequence). CDR3 sequence (DNA): TGTGCTAGCAGCAAAAGCCGAGGAGACCAAGAGACCCAGTACTTC. Amino acid sequence: CASSKSRGDQETQYF.

CDR3 sequence reads: CASSVQSGSDNEQFF. CDR3 nucleotides: TGTGCCAGCAGCGTTCAGAGCGGGAGCGACAATGAGCAGTTCTTC. The chain combines TRBV9 with TRBJ2-1; 8 bases map to TRBD2. Per germline, CDR1 SGDLS and CDR2 YYNGEE. V gave up 2 bases and J gave up 5 bases; unmatched junction bases: 6. The CDR3 spans 15 residues.

This clone was observed a few times. The rearrangement links TRBV30 to TRBJ2-7; 7 bases are shared with TRBD2. V shed 0 bases and J 5 bases; nucleotides not matched to a gene: 7. Germline assignment: CDR1 GTSNPN and CDR2 SVGIG (reference sequence). This CDR3 is 14 amino acids long. The CDR3 region is CAWSVGGSSHEQYF. In nucleotides, the CDR3 is TGTGCCTGGAGTGTTGGCGGGAGCAGCCACGAGCAGTACTTC.

The rearrangement links TRBV9 to TRBJ2-1; D is perhaps TRBD2 (6 bases). V lost 4 bases and J 8 bases, leaving 10 bases between the germline ends. Germline loops: CDR1 SGDLS, CDR2 YYNGEE. The CDR3 is made up of 12 amino acids. The CDR3 DNA reads as TGTGCCAGCAGCTTGGGACTGGATGAGCAGTTCTTC. Its protein product is CASSLGLDEQFF.

The V and J genes are TRBV13 and TRBJ2-5, with TRBD2 matching 12 bases. The CDR3 runs 16 residues. In germline, CDR1 is PRHDT, CDR2 FYEKMQ (reference sequence). The V and J ends lost 5 bases and 1 base, in that order; junction bases with no gene match: 5. Here the CDR3 reads CASSRSSGRAQETQYF. The CDR3 coding sequence is TGTGCCAGCAGCCGCTCTAGCGGGAGGGCCCAAGAGACCCAGTACTTC. Full variable domain (missing parts from reference TRBV13 and TRBJ2-5): AAGVIQSPRHLIKEKRETATLKCYPIPRHDTVYWYQQGPGQDPQFLISFYEKMQSDKGSIPDRFSAQQFSDYHSELNMSSLELGDSALYFCASSRSSGRAQETQYFGPGTRLLVL.